Below are 2 T cell receptor beta chains sequenced from a single sample in a study of metastatic and nonmetastatic thyroid tumors. TCRdb re-analyzed the PCR reads through MiXCR. The sample has about 18,000 clones; approximately 35% are singletons. Thyroid surgery took place with no prior treatment in any patient. Sequencing was carried out using tumor tissue. These receptors were obtained from a male donor with papillary thyroid cancer or a benign thyroid nodule (not recorded which). Some clones in this sample may be carry-over from other donors' samples.

This clone was seen repeatedly, ten times or more. A read error is possible here, since a much larger clone lies one base away. Here the CDR3 reads CASILGGLAYEQYF. CDR3 DNA sequence: TGTGCCAGCATCTTAGGAGGGTTAGCCTACGAGCAGTACTTC. The chain recombines TRBV11-2 with TRBJ2-7, with D perhaps matching TRBD2 (6 bases). The CDR3 extends over 14 amino acids. The V gene's germline CDR1 is SGHAT and CDR2 FQNNGV.

This rearrangement joins TRBV9 to TRBJ1-6; unclear D gene. V was trimmed by 1 base and J by 0 bases, leaving 2 bases between them. The CDR3 loop spans 14 amino acids. Germline V lookup: CDR1 SGDLS, CDR2 YYNGEE. CDR3 sequence reads: CASSVSSYNSPLHF. The CDR3 coding sequence is TGTGCCAGCAGCGTAAGCTCCTATAATTCACCCCTCCACTTT. Combining the CDR3 with reference TRBV9 and TRBJ1-6 gives the whole variable domain DSGVTQTPKHLITATGQRVTLRCSPRSGDLSVYWYQQSLDQGLQFLIQYYNGEERAKGNILERFSAQQFPDLHSELNLSSLELGDSALYFCASSVSSYNSPLHFGNGTRLTVT.